What follows describes a single T cell receptor (beta chain). Its antigen is not known. These data are taken from a study of shared clonotypes between healthy human individuals. Study background: Each donor's CD4 naive and CD4 memory cells filled three plates apiece, CD8 naive two, and CD8 memory one.

Sequencing used immunoSEQ multiplex PCR; TCRdb keeps in-frame clones, though not all of them. The sample lists hundreds of thousands of clones, around 96% seen once, with about 0.11% in the top ten. Germline assignment: CDR1 MGHRA and CDR2 YSYEKL. V was pared by 0 bases and J by 2 bases, with 7 bases between. This CDR3 is 14 amino acids long. Study-level points and caveats: Among donors, the sharing of clonotypes was expected to be influenced by sequencing depth. Since donors were few, the genetic and exposure-history diversity represented was limited.

CD45RO negativity and positive selection for CCR7 defined naive CD8 cells, a population that excluded terminally differentiated effector memory CD45RA+ cells. The sample taken for sequencing was naive CD8+ T cells sorted from blood. This chain uses TRBV4-1 with TRBJ1-2; no clear D. This clonotype was sampled from a woman in her 30s in good health. As DNA, the CDR3 is TGCGCCAGCAGCCAAGATGGAGGGAACTATGGCTACACCTTC. Amino acid sequence: CASSQDGGNYGYTF.